Presented here are 2 T cell receptor beta chains from one specimen sequenced in a study of T cell responses to AZD1222 COVID-19 vaccine (dated by TCRdb to the early 2020s). Libraries were constructed by the immunoSEQ multiplex PCR assay. As stored in TCRdb, this immuneACCESS dataset retains in-frame rearrangements with V and J assigned. A fraction of the clones does not appear; measured against another copy, unresolved V genes explain less than half of the discrepancy, and the remainder lacks a known reason. The table for this sample lists approximately 190,000 clones; roughly 88% of them were counted only once. Of the sample, roughly 0.99% falls within the top ten clones. The sample's time point label, decoded: baseline before first vaccination. The sequenced sample was peripheral blood, obtained on day 0 of AZD1222 vaccination. These receptors were obtained from an adult in good health.

The chain has TRBV7-9 and TRBJ1-2; no firm D call. The germline V and J ends were trimmed by 0 bases and 4 bases, with 9 bases remaining between them. Germline CDR1 SEHNR, CDR2 FQNEAQ (reference sequence). This CDR3 contains 14 residues. This chain's CDR3 is CASSLARGVYGYTF. DNA of the CDR3: TGTGCCAGCAGCTTAGCGCGCGGGGTCTATGGCTACACCTTC.

The V call is TRBV4-1, the J call TRBJ2-1, with 9 bases aligning to TRBD2. V shed 4 bases, J shed 8 bases, and the junction held 12 bases outside the gene matches. The length of the CDR3 is 16 residues. Germline lookup yields CDR1 MGHRA and CDR2 YSYEKL. The CDR3 is CASSPRGVSGGDEQFF. CDR3 DNA sequence: TGCGCCAGCAGCCCAAGAGGTGTTAGCGGGGGCGATGAGCAGTTCTTC.